This T cell receptor (beta chain) derives from a study of early stage breast cancer tumors. Measured with immunoSEQ multiplex PCR; TCRdb has only the in-frame clones, and not every one. The sample includes about 51,000 clones, around 80% of them seen just once. The CDR3 has 15 amino acids. Germline trimming cut 2 bases from V and 8 bases from J; bases unmatched to any gene: 7. Per the germline V gene, CDR1 is SGHTA and CDR2 is FQGTGA. A single count supports this clone. The genes are TRBV7-3 and TRBJ2-1; 9 bases line up with TRBD2. Sequencing was done on a sample of blood. This receptor was obtained from a person aged 40 to 49 with breast cancer. DNA for the CDR3: TGTGCCAGCAGCTTATTTCCGGGACTAGCCTATGAGCAGTTCTTC. This codes for CASSLFPGLAYEQFF.